This is a list of T cell receptor beta chains from one sample in a study of T cell repertoires in cytomegalovirus infection. TCRdb called the reads again in MiXCR, with one record for every CDR3 protein. The repertoire has almost 500,000 distinct CDR3 sequences, approximately 11% of them found once; the top ten carry roughly a tenth. The sample consisted of PBMCs. The receptor source for this set is a human donor in good health (CMV status not recorded). Some clones in this sample may be carry-over from other donors' samples. Each CDR3 is given with its conserved first and last residue. For some rows the clone size is stated as once, few or many, or as a class when expanded; others skip it.

J	V	size	CDR3
TRBJ2-5	TRBV7-3	many	CASSLGGSGSTETQYF
TRBJ1-3	TRBV7-9	many	CASSSRVSGNTIYF
TRBJ2-5	TRBV2	many	CASRTSVETQYF
TRBJ1-1	TRBV4-2	-	CASSQDLNTKNTEAFF
TRBJ1-1	TRBV28	many	CGGRRKAFF
TRBJ1-2	TRBV28	few	CASSSTGTAAIYGYTF
TRBJ2-2	TRBV11-2	many	CASSPEWSEDTGELFF
TRBJ2-2	TRBV3-1	-	CASSQDPPNTGELFF
TRBJ2-3	TRBV6-2/TRBV6-3	many	CASSSAWDGTDTQYF
TRBJ1-2	TRBV6-2/TRBV6-3	many	CASRDRPDGYTF
TRBJ2-7	TRBV28	-	CASSGGGGWSSYEQYF